This T cell receptor beta chain was captured by sequencing in a study of spatial heterogeneity in lung cancer. Background on the study: Within raw reads, each unique TCR and UMI combination appeared on average more than ten times.

The time point is: blood at routine non-recurrence follow-up after resection. The authors sequenced whole RNA from tumor, nontumor lung or frozen PBMC without sorting. Every individual TCR cDNA molecule carried its own unique molecular identifier, which allowed correction of PCR and sequencing errors. Using its own MiXCR run on the 5' RACE reads, TCRdb lists one record per CDR3 protein. This sample has 25,000 or so distinct CDR3 sequences, with approximately 5.1% found just once. This clonotype was observed at least ten times. The sample consisted of PBMCs, taken at follow-up. The receptor's source is a female donor with early-stage non-small cell lung cancer.

CDR3 sequence: CSARGQRGRGNEQFF. CDR3 DNA: TGCAGTGCTAGAGGCCAGCGGGGGAGGGGCAATGAGCAGTTCTTC. The chain recombines TRBV20-1 with TRBJ2-1, with 8 bases lining up with TRBD2. Germline CDR1 and CDR2: DFQATT and SNEGSKA (reference sequence). CDR3 length: 15 amino acids. J lost 6 bases, V lost 1 base, and 8 bases had no gene match.